Described below is a single TCR beta chain sequence and its context. The antigen is not known. Included in the TCR beta cDNA libraries were unique molecular identifiers. There were about 0.95 to 11 million T cells, and around 500,000 cDNA molecules came from them. TCRdb redid the calling of the PCR reads with MiXCR, one entry per CDR3 protein. The table lists roughly 670,000 distinct CDR3 sequences, 55% to 60% of them singletons, with about 11% in the top ten. The entry originates in a study of post-analysis software for immune sequencing data. Study results and limitations: Patients showed TRBV5-6, TRBV5-1 and TRBV20-1 among four to six TRBV segments more frequent than in controls.

V lost 3 bases to trimming and J lost 5 bases, with 12 bases between them. The CDR3 has 13 residues. Looked up from germline, CDR1 is SQVTM and CDR2 is ANQGSEA. The sequence was collected from a girl aged 2-10 years with multiple sclerosis. The chain combines TRBV29-1 with TRBJ2-3; D may be TRBD2 (6 bases). The sequenced material came from blood. The CDR3 DNA follows: TGCAGCGTTGACTTAGCGGTGGGAGATACGCAGTATTTT. Protein: CSVDLAVGDTQYF.